The 18 T cell receptor beta chains reported below all come from one sample, sequenced in a study of T cell repertoires in cytomegalovirus infection (dated by TCRdb to about 2019). TCRdb shows the sequencer as Illumina HiSeq 1500. The public sequencing data were trimmed at Q25 with fastp and processed into clonotypes with MiXCR by TCRdb, which kept only in-frame beta chains. Duplicate CDR3 protein sequences are folded into a single record with the most common DNA and genes. The sample table holds 370,000 or so distinct CDR3 sequences, of which about 32% were seen once. The ten largest clonotypes hold roughly 14% of the sample. In the paper's terms, the treatment or condition label means: in vitro stimulation with specific CMV peptide epitopes to enrich CMV-specific T cells. These receptors have no known antigen. This specimen was cultured PBMCs, taken from culture after CMV antigen stimulation. The receptors were gathered from a human donor in good health (CMV status not recorded). Some clones in this sample may be carry-over from other donors' samples.

This clonotype has just a few counts. This chain joins TRBV5-6 and TRBJ1-2, with a possible D match to TRBD1 (6 bases). The CDR3 runs to 14 residues. V lost 4 bases, J lost 7 bases, and 17 bases lay in between. CDR1 and CDR2 (germline): SGHDT, YYEEEE. Here the CDR3 reads CASSMWWGAGGYTF. The CDR3 nucleotides are TGTGCCAGCAGCATGTGGTGGGGGGCAGGTGGCTACACCTTC. Full variable domain (missing parts from reference TRBV5-6 and TRBJ1-2): DAGVTQSPTHLIKTRGQQVTLRCSPKSGHDTVSWYQQALGQGPQFIFQYYEEEERQRGNFPDRFSGHQFPNYSSELNVNALLLGDSALYLCASSMWWGAGGYTFGSGTRLTVV.

The chain recombines TRBV12-3 or TRBV12-4 with TRBJ2-3; D uncertain. The CDR3 has 12 residues. Trimming stripped 2 bases from V and 5 bases from J, with 5 bases between. DNA for the CDR3: TGTGCCAGCAGTTTATTGCAAGATACGCAGTATTTT. It is translated as CASSLLQDTQYF.

The chain links TRBV27 to TRBJ2-2, with D perhaps TRBD1 (5 bases). The CDR3 is made up of 15 amino acids. Trimming pared 5 bases from V and 4 bases from J, leaving 14 bases between. Germline-derived CDR1 and CDR2 are MNHEY and SMNVEV (reference sequence). CDR3: CASSTYPQGTGELFF. CDR3 coding DNA: TGTGCCAGCAGTACCTACCCCCAGGGCACCGGGGAGCTGTTTTTT.

This clonotype was seen a handful of times. This chain connects TRBV7-4 to TRBJ2-5; TRBD2 matches 7 bases. CDR1 SGHVT and CDR2 SQSDAQ come from the germline V gene. After removal of 5 bases from V and 1 base from J, the junction contained 4 bases not matched to a gene. This CDR3 is 14 amino acids long. For the CDR3, the DNA is TGTGCCAGCAGCATCGGGACTACCCAAGAGACCCAGTACTTC. Translation: CASSIGTTQETQYF. Variable domain in full (rest from reference TRBV7-4 and TRBJ2-5): GAGVSQSPRYKVAKRGRDVALRCDSISGHVTLYWYRQTLGQGSEVLTYSQSDAQRDKSGRPSGRFSAERPERSVSTLKIQRTEQGDSAVYLCASSIGTTQETQYFGPGTRLLVL.

This clonotype was recorded a few times. This chain connects TRBV12-3 or TRBV12-4 to TRBJ2-1; 13 bases line up with TRBD2. The ends lost 5 bases at V and 1 base at J; junction bases unmatched: 5. CDR3 length equals 17 residues. As DNA, the CDR3 is TGTGCCAGCAGTCTATCACTAGCGGGAGGGTCCTACAATGAGCAGTTCTTC. Encoded protein: CASSLSLAGGSYNEQFF.

This clonotype was observed a handful of times. The rearrangement links TRBV11-2 to TRBJ1-5, with 8 nucleotides matching TRBD1. Germline V CDR1 and CDR2: SGHAT, FQNNGV. This CDR3 comprises 16 residues. Germline trimming cut 0 bases from V and 7 bases from J; bases unmatched to any gene: 8. CDR3 coding DNA: TGTGCCAGCAGCTTAGATTTCCGGACAGGGTTGCAGCCCCAGCATTTT. Translating it yields CASSLDFRTGLQPQHF.

CDR3: CASSRGLANYEQYF. The CDR3 nucleotides read TGCGCCAGCAGCCGGGGACTAGCGAACTACGAGCAGTACTTC. The rearrangement joins TRBV5-1 to TRBJ2-7, with 10 bases aligning to TRBD2. V lost 4 bases, J lost 3 bases, and 4 bases stayed unmatched. This CDR3 is built from 14 residues. CDR1 SGHRS and CDR2 YFSETQ come from the germline V gene.

The chain uses TRBV7-9 and TRBJ2-3; D gene ambiguous. Trimming took off 1 base at V and 2 bases at J, with 13 bases between the two ends. The CDR3 extends over 16 amino acids. CDR1 and CDR2 from the germline V gene are SEHNR and FQNEAQ (reference sequence). CDR3 loop: CASSLDFRSFTDTQYF. The CDR3, as DNA: TGTGCCAGCAGCTTAGATTTCAGAAGCTTCACAGATACGCAGTATTTT.

The V call is TRBV6-5, the J call TRBJ2-1; D gene ambiguous. The V gene's germline CDR1 is MNHEY and CDR2 SVGAGI. V was pared by 5 bases and J by 2 bases, with 16 bases between. The CDR3 consists of 16 residues. The CDR3 is CASSEPTGAPYNEQFF. The CDR3 region has the DNA TGTGCCAGCAGTGAACCGACTGGAGCCCCCTACAATGAGCAGTTCTTC.

The chain uses TRBV29-1 and TRBJ2-7; 7 bases match TRBD1. Germline V gene lookup returns CDR1 SQVTM and CDR2 ANQGSEA. The ends lost 4 bases at V and 3 bases at J; junction bases unmatched: 12. CDR3 length: 15 amino acids. Written as DNA, the CDR3 is TGCAGCGTTGTTCCCCGGGACAGCGACTTCTACGAGCAGTACTTC. Its translation: CSVVPRDSDFYEQYF.

The genes are TRBV20-1 and TRBJ2-3; D unresolved. The CDR3 is 12 amino acids. Per germline, CDR1 DFQATT and CDR2 SNEGSKA (reference sequence). V shed 6 bases and J shed 0 bases, with 7 bases lying between them. The CDR3 nucleotides read TGCAGTGCCGTGGGGAGCACAGATACGCAGTATTTT. This encodes CSAVGSTDTQYF.

The V call is TRBV4-1, the J call TRBJ2-2; 11 bases line up with TRBD1. This CDR3 region has 19 residues. The trim removed 0 bases at V and 0 bases at J, leaving 6 bases unmatched. Germline V CDR1 and CDR2: MGHRA, YSYEKL. CDR3 nucleotides: TGCGCCAGCAGCCAAGAGGGACAGGGGGTAGCGGCGAACACCGGGGAGCTGTTTTTT. Its translation: CASSQEGQGVAANTGELFF.

This clonotype was recorded a few times. The rearrangement joins TRBV20-1 to TRBJ2-7; D may be TRBD2 (5 bases). The CDR3 runs to 14 residues. The V and J ends lost 4 bases and 3 bases respectively, with 16 bases between them. Germline V gives CDR1 DFQATT, CDR2 SNEGSKA (reference sequence). CDR3 nucleotide sequence: TGCAGTGCTAAGGAGGCGGATAACCTCTACGAGCAGTACTTC. Translation: CSAKEADNLYEQYF.

This rearrangement joins TRBV7-2 to TRBJ2-7, with D maybe TRBD2 (7 bases). This CDR3 contains 19 residues. The V gene lost 5 bases and the J gene lost 3 bases, with 29 bases spanning the gap. Per germline, CDR1 SGHTA and CDR2 FQGNSA. CDR3 residues: CASSQRPRAGRGFYYEQYV. CDR3 DNA sequence: TGTGCCAGCAGCCAAAGGCCCAGGGCGGGGAGGGGGTTCTACTACGAGCAGTACGTC.

In DNA form, the CDR3 reads TGTGCCAGCAGTTACGTGGGGTCCACTGAAGCTTTCTTT. It is translated as CASSYVGSTEAFF. The chain combines TRBV6-2 or TRBV6-3 with TRBJ1-1; D gene uncertain. Germline loops: CDR1 MNHEY, CDR2 SVGEGT. V was pared by 2 bases and J by 4 bases, with 8 bases between. This CDR3 is 13 amino acids long.

This chain uses TRBV7-8 with TRBJ2-7; D tentatively fits TRBD1 or TRBD2 (5 bases each). From germline, CDR1 is SGHVS and CDR2 FQNEAQ. With 3 bases removed from V and 4 bases from J, the gap between germline ends came to 10 bases. The CDR3 extends over 13 amino acids. CDR3 nucleotides: TGTGCCAGCAGCTTGGGACGGGTATACGAGCAGTACGTC. Amino acid sequence: CASSLGRVYEQYV.

This clonotype was seen more than once but under ten times. The rearrangement uses TRBV4-1 and TRBJ2-7, with TRBD2 matching over 8 bases. From germline, CDR1 is MGHRA and CDR2 YSYEKL. The CDR3 spans 15 residues. V dropped 2 bases and J dropped 5; count of bases not matched to a gene: 8. CDR3 sequence reads: CASSQFESGSDEQYV. The CDR3 nucleotides read TGCGCCAGCAGCCAATTCGAAAGCGGGAGTGACGAGCAGTACGTC.

In its sample, this clonotype was seen a few times. This chain uses TRBV6-2 or TRBV6-3 with TRBJ2-1; TRBD2 aligns across 13 bases. The junction had 8 bases not matched to a gene; V was cut back by 5 bases and J by 7 bases. CDR1 and CDR2 (germline): MNHEY, SVGEGT. The CDR3 is made up of 16 amino acids. The CDR3 protein is CASSRPGLAGRNEQFF. The DNA of the CDR3 is TGTGCCAGCAGTCGACCGGGACTAGCGGGAAGGAATGAGCAGTTCTTC.